This T cell receptor beta chain was found in a study of CD8+ T cells in alopecia areata. V was pared by 4 bases and J by 9 bases, with 16 bases between. Germline V gives CDR1 SQVTM, CDR2 ANQGSEA. The CDR3 length is 14 residues. RNA, once extracted, was reverse transcribed into cDNA for use as the sequencing template. The method was immunoSEQ multiplex PCR; TCRdb's version includes in-frame clones alone and lacks a portion of them. The sample records about 120,000 clones, 35% to 45% being singletons. Broader study findings: In lesional scalp, particularly from alopecia totalis/universalis, clonality was higher than in normal scalp. There were also resident alphabeta T cells of normal skin sequenced in scalp samples.

Concerning this clone: The antigen is undetermined.

The sequence derives from a human donor with alopecia areata. This sequence joins TRBV29-1 and TRBJ1-6, with a possible D match to TRBD1 (6 bases). The sequenced sample was CD4+ T cells sorted from blood. CDR3 nucleotides: TGCAGCGTTGCGGAGGGGGAAGATTTTTCACCCCTCCACTTT. It specifies CSVAEGEDFSPLHF. Variable domain in full (rest from reference TRBV29-1 and TRBJ1-6): SAVISQKPSRDICQRGTSLTIQCQVDSQVTMMFWYRQQPGQSLTLIATANQGSEATYESGFVIDKFPISRPNLTFSTLTVSNMSPEDSSIYLCSVAEGEDFSPLHFGNGTRLTVT.